Listed below are T cell receptor beta chains from one sample, sequenced in a study of beta chain features in type 1 diabetes. Method: immunoSEQ multiplex PCR; TCRdb's copy keeps in-frame clones and lacks some. The sample holds approximately 360,000 clones; roughly 12% are singletons and the top ten take 0.0095% to 0.013%. Sequenced: naive CD4+ T cells from blood. Receptors originate from a woman between 18 and 29 years old with type 1 diabetes. Both conserved end residues are part of each CDR3. D genes are given only for firm matches. The size field is filled for only some rows; it gives once, few, many or a size class.

TRBV20-1,few,TRBJ1-2,.,CSALGGVGYTF,TGCAGTGCTCTGGGGGGGGTCGGCTACACCTTC
TRBV7-2,.,TRBJ2-3,TRBD2,CASSLARRGRLDTQYF,TGTGCCAGCAGCTTGGCGCGGCGCGGGAGGTTGGATACGCAGTATTTT
TRBV27,few,TRBJ2-5,.,CASSLRGEGETQYF,TGTGCCAGCAGTCTGAGGGGGGAGGGAGAGACCCAGTACTTC
TRBV4-1,.,TRBJ2-1,.,CASSQVLRRASSDEQFF,TGCGCCAGCAGCCAAGTCCTTAGGAGGGCTAGTAGCGATGAGCAGTTCTTC
TRBV5-4,.,TRBJ2-7,TRBD1,CASSRGQGAPYEQYF,TGTGCCAGCAGCAGGGGACAGGGGGCTCCCTACGAGCAGTACTTC
TRBV30,.,TRBJ2-1,.,CAWSRRDYNEQFF,TGTGCCTGGAGTCGGCGGGATTACAATGAGCAGTTCTTC
TRBV15,few,TRBJ2-5,.,CATSRDTRLVGTQYF,TGTGCCACCAGCAGAGATACCCGACTAGTTGGGACCCAGTACTTC
TRBV20-1,.,TRBJ1-2,.,CSVEQNYGYTF,TGCAGTGTGGAGCAAAACTATGGCTACACCTTC
TRBV5-1,.,TRBJ2-5,.,CASSTPGSQETQYF,TGCGCCAGCAGCACCCCGGGTTCTCAAGAGACCCAGTACTTC
TRBV7-9,few,TRBJ1-2,.,CASTRSAGADTHDGYTF,TGTGCCAGCACCCGTTCCGCAGGGGCCGACACGCATGATGGCTACACCTTC
TRBV11-2,few,TRBJ1-4,TRBD1,CASSQGQGDEKLFF,TGTGCCAGCAGCCAAGGACAGGGGGATGAAAAACTGTTTTTT
TRBV25-1,.,TRBJ2-1,.,CASSAEGRYNEQFF,TGTGCCAGCAGTGCCGAGGGGAGGTACAATGAGCAGTTCTTC
TRBV4-3,few,TRBJ1-2,TRBD1,CASSRSLGDSLLYGYTF,TGCGCCAGCAGCCGCTCCCTGGGGGACAGCTTACTCTATGGCTACACCTTC
TRBV5-6,few,TRBJ2-3,TRBD2,CASSNLREGTQYF,TGTGCCAGCTCCAACCTCCGGGAGGGTACGCAGTATTTT
TRBV7-9,.,TRBJ1-2,.,CASSLGIWAGRYGYTF,TGTGCCAGCAGCTTAGGGATTTGGGCAGGTCGCTATGGCTACACCTTC
TRBV5-8,few,TRBJ2-1,.,CASSLEGGRHNEQFF,TGTGCCAGCAGCTTGGAGGGTGGGAGGCACAATGAGCAGTTCTTC
TRBV28,.,TRBJ2-7,TRBD2,CASSRVGLAGLSSYEQYF,TGTGCCAGCAGTCGCGTCGGACTAGCGGGACTTAGCTCCTACGAGCAGTACTTC
TRBV11-2,.,TRBJ2-4,TRBD1,CASSLERDRGENIQYF,TGTGCCAGCAGCTTAGAAAGGGACAGGGGAGAGAACATTCAGTACTTC
TRBV29-1,.,TRBJ1-5,.,CSAGGQNQPQHF,TGCAGCGCCGGGGGGCAGAATCAGCCCCAGCATTTT
TRBV20-1,.,TRBJ1-2,.,CSVGQYGYTF,TGCAGTGTCGGACAGTATGGCTACACCTTC
TRBV2,.,TRBJ1-5,.,CASSWSATQHF,TGTGCCAGCAGTTGGTCCGCGACCCAGCATTTT
TRBV5-4,few,TRBJ1-4,.,CASSFNRDPNEKLFF,TGTGCCAGCAGCTTTAACAGGGATCCTAATGAAAAACTGTTTTTT
TRBV18,.,TRBJ1-1,.,CASSPWTEGMNTEAFF,TGTGCCAGCTCACCTTGGACTGAGGGCATGAACACTGAAGCTTTCTTT
TRBV7-2,once,TRBJ2-5,.,CASSPSLEETQYF,TGTGCCAGCAGCCCTTCTTTGGAGGAGACCCAGTACTTC
TRBV4-3,few,TRBJ1-2,.,CASSQATVRGYTF,TGCGCCAGCAGCCAAGCGACAGTCCGGGGCTACACCTTC
TRBV30,.,TRBJ1-1,.,CAWSAKAERQKAFF,TGTGCCTGGAGTGCAAAGGCTGAGAGACAGAAGGCTTTCTTT
TRBV29-1,.,TRBJ1-4,.,CSVEDPGGSEKLFF,TGCAGCGTTGAAGATCCGGGGGGGAGTGAAAAACTGTTTTTT
TRBV4-1,few,TRBJ1-2,TRBD1,CASSQPRTGDYGYTF,TGCGCCAGCAGCCAACCCCGGACAGGGGACTATGGCTACACCTTC
TRBV4-1,few,TRBJ2-3,.,CASNQLSGDTQYF,TGCGCCAGCAACCAATTGAGCGGGGATACGCAGTATTTT
TRBV7-2,few,TRBJ2-7,.,CASSPSREQYF,TGTGCCAGCAGCCCCTCGAGGGAGCAGTACTTC
TRBV28,.,TRBJ2-7,.,CASSLREEQYF,TGTGCCAGCAGTTTAAGGGAGGAGCAGTACTTC
TRBV19,few,TRBJ1-5,TRBD1,CASSMGTVNQPQHF,TGTGCCAGTAGCATGGGGACAGTCAATCAGCCCCAGCATTTT
TRBV15,.,TRBJ2-1,TRBD2,CATSRDSWLAGSTEQFF,TGTGCCACCAGCAGAGATTCTTGGCTAGCGGGATCCACTGAGCAGTTCTTC
TRBV5-4,few,TRBJ1-1,TRBD1,CASSLGLQGVGTEAFF,TGTGCCAGCAGCTTGGGACTCCAGGGGGTAGGCACTGAAGCTTTCTTT
TRBV4-1,.,TRBJ2-5,.,CASSQDGAETQYF,TGCGCCAGCAGCCAAGATGGGGCGGAGACCCAGTACTTC
TRBV11-3,.,TRBJ1-2,.,CASSGGGNYGYTF,TGTGCCAGCAGCGGGGGAGGAAACTATGGCTACACCTTC
TRBV29-1,few,TRBJ1-1,.,CSVEVTVNTEAFF,TGCAGCGTCGAGGTGACAGTTAACACTGAAGCTTTCTTT
TRBV5-6,.,TRBJ2-1,.,CASSPPQVSYNEQFF,TGTGCCAGCAGCCCGCCCCAGGTTTCCTACAATGAGCAGTTCTTC
TRBV30,.,TRBJ1-2,.,CAWRKRLANYGYTF,TGTGCCTGGCGAAAACGCTTAGCTAACTATGGCTACACCTTC
TRBV7-2,.,TRBJ2-2,TRBD2,CASSAGLAGRGGELFF,TGTGCCAGCAGCGCTGGACTAGCGGGAAGGGGCGGGGAGCTGTTTTTT